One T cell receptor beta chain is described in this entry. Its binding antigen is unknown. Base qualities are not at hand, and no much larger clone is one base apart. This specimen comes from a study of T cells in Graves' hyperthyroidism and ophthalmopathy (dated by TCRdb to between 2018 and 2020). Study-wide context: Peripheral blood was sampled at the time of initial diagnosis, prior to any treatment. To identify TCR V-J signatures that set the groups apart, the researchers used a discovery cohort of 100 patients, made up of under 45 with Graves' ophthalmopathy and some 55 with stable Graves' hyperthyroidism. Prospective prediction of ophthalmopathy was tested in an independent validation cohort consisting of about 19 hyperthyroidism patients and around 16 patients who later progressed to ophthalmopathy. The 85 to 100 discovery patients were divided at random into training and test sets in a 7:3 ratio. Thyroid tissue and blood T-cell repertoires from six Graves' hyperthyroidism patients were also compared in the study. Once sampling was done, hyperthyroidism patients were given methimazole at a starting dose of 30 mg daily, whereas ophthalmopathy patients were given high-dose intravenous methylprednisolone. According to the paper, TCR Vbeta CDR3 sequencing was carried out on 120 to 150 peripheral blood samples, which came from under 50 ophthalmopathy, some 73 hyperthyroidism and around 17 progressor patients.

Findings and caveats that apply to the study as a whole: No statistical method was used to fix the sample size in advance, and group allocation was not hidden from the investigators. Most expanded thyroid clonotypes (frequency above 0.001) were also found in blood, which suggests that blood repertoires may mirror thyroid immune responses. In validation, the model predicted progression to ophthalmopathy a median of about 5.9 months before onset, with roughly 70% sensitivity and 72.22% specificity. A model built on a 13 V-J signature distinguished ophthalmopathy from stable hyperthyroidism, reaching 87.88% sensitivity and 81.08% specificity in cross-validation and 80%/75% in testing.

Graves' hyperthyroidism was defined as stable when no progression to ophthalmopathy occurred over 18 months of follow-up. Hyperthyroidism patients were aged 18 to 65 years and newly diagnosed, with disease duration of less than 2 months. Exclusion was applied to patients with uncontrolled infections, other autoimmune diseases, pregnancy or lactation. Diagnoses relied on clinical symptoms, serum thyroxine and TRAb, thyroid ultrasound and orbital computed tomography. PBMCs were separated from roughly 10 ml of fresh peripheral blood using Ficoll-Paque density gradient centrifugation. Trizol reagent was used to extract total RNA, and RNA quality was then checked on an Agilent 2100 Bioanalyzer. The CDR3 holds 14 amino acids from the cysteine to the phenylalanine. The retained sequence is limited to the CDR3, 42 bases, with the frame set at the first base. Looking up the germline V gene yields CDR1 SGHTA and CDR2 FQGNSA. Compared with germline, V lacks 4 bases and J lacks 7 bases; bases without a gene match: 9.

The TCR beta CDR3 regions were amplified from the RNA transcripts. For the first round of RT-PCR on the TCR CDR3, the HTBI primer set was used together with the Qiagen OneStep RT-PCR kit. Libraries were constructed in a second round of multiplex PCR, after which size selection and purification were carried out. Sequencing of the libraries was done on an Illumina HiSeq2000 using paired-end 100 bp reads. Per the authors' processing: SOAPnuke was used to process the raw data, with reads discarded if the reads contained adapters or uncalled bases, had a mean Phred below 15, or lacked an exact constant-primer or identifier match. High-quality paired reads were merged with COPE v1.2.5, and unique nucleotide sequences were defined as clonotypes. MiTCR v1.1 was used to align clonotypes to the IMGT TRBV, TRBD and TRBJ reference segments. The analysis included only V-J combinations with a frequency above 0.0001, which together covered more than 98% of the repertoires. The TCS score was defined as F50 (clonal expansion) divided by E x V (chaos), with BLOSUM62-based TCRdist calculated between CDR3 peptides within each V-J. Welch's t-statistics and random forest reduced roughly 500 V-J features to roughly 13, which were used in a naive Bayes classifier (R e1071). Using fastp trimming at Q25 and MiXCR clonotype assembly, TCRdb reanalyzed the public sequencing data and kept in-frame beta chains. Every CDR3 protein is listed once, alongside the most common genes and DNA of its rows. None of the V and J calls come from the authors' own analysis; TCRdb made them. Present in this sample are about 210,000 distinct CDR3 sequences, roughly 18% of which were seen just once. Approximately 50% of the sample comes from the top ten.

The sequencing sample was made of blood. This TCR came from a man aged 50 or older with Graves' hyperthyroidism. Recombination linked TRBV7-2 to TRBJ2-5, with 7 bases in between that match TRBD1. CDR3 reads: CASSSQGKLWTQYF. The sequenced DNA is TGTGCCAGCAGCTCACAGGGGAAGTTGTGGACCCAGTACTTC. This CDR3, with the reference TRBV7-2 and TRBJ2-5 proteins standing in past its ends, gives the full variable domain GAGVSQSPSNKVTEKGKDVELRCDPISGHTALYWYRQSLGQGLEFLIYFQGNSAPDKSGLPSDRFSAERTGGSVSTLTIQRTQQEDSAVYLCASSSQGKLWTQYFGPGTRLLVL.